Listed here are 29 T cell receptor beta chains from one sample, sequenced in a study of vaccination effects on CD4 cells after COVID-19. Antigen-specific CD4+ T cells were expanded (with viral peptide pools) by the ViraFEST assay ahead of sequencing. Culture lasted about 10 days before CD4+ T cell isolation. According to the study, vaccine recipients showed no prior SARS-CoV-2 infection and negative nucleocapsid antibodies. These receptors have no identified antigens. TCRdb keeps only in-frame clones here, not all; method: immunoSEQ multiplex PCR. In the table there are roughly 21,000 clones, over 65% of which are singletons. The sample here was CD4+ T cells from PBMCs cultured with HCoV-NL63 spike peptides, taken before COVID-19 vaccination. The source is a human donor who received a COVID-19 vaccine.

The rearrangement links TRBV7-2 to TRBJ1-3; TRBD1 is a possible D gene (5 bases). Germline CDR1 and CDR2: SGHTA and FQGNSA. V was cut by 5 bases and J by 4 bases, with 18 bases left in between. The CDR3 runs 16 residues. The CDR3: CASSNEGWGRGNTIYF. CDR3 nucleotides: TGTGCCAGCAGCAACGAAGGCTGGGGGAGAGGAAACACCATATATTTT. Full variable domain (rest looked up from reference TRBV7-2 and TRBJ1-3): GAGVSQSPSNKVTEKGKDVELRCDPISGHTALYWYRQSLGQGLEFLIYFQGNSAPDKSGLPSDRFSAERTGGSVSTLTIQRTQQEDSAVYLCASSNEGWGRGNTIYFGEGSWLTVV.

The chain is built from TRBV3-1 (or the pseudogene TRBV3-2) and TRBJ2-3, with 15 bases matching TRBD2. This CDR3 region has 17 residues. The germline V gene encodes CDR1 LGHDT and CDR2 YNNKEL (reference sequence). J lost 5 bases, V lost 4 bases, and 7 bases had no gene match. CDR3 in amino acids: CASSPPGLAGGGDTQYF. The CDR3 bases are TGTGCCAGCAGCCCCCCTGGACTAGCGGGAGGGGGAGATACGCAGTATTTT.

This chain links TRBV19 with TRBJ1-6; 7 bases align to TRBD1. CDR3 length: 14 residues. The V gene's germline CDR1 is LNHDA and CDR2 SQIVND (reference sequence). The J segment lost 5 bases and the V segment lost 6 bases, leaving 4 bases of the junction unmatched. As DNA, the CDR3 is TGTGCCAGTAGCAACAGGGGAAATAATTCACCCCTCCACTTT. Translating gives CASSNRGNNSPLHF.

This chain uses TRBV6-5 with TRBJ2-7; D remains unclear. The germline V gene has CDR1 MNHEY and CDR2 SVGAGI. CDR3 length: 13 amino acids. V dropped 6 bases and J dropped 0 bases, with 9 bases sitting between them. For the CDR3, the DNA is TGTGCCAGCAGCCAGACTCACTCCTACGAGCAGTACTTC. It is translated as CASSQTHSYEQYF.

This clone appeared once. The chain is built from TRBV19 and TRBJ2-6; 9 bases fit TRBD1. V shed 1 base, J shed 2 bases, and the junction held 12 bases outside the gene matches. This CDR3 region has 20 residues. The V gene's germline CDR1 is LNHDA and CDR2 SQIVND (reference sequence). This chain's CDR3 is CASSIGRDRVSIPGANVLTF. CDR3 coding DNA: TGTGCCAGTAGTATAGGGCGGGACAGGGTCTCTATCCCTGGGGCCAACGTCCTGACTTTC. Filled out from reference TRBV19 and TRBJ2-6, the complete variable domain reads DGGITQSPKYLFRKEGQNVTLSCEQNLNHDAMYWYRQDPGQGLRLIYYSQIVNDFQKGDIAEGYSVSREKKESFPLTVTSAQKNPTAFYLCASSIGRDRVSIPGANVLTFGAGSRLTVL.

The chain has TRBV11-1 and TRBJ1-3; D perhaps matches TRBD1 (5 bases). Germline values: CDR1 SGHAT, CDR2 FQDESV (reference sequence). Trimming cost V 7 bases and J 4 bases, with 11 bases left between them. The CDR3 contains 13 residues. The CDR3 DNA sequence: TGTGCCAGCACCAGGACATCGGGAAACACCATATATTTT. Residues: CASTRTSGNTIYF.

The chain carries TRBV30 and TRBJ1-4, with 7 positions matching TRBD1. Germline CDR1 reads GTSNPN; CDR2 reads SVGIG (reference sequence). The CDR3 is 14 amino acids. The trim removed 2 bases at V and 8 bases at J, leaving 8 bases unmatched. CDR3 in amino acids: CAWSRQGGNEKLFF. The CDR3 region has the DNA TGTGCCTGGAGTCGACAGGGAGGAAACGAAAAACTGTTTTTT.

V and J are TRBV28 and TRBJ1-2; a possible D gene is TRBD1 (6 bases). Trimming removed 3 bases at V and 3 bases at J, with 14 bases between. Germline CDR1 is MDHEN and CDR2 is SYDVKM. The length of the CDR3 is 15 residues. CDR3 loop: CASSLGGLADYGYTF. The CDR3 DNA sequence: TGTGCCAGCAGTTTGGGGGGGCTAGCGGACTATGGCTACACCTTC.

This rearrangement joins TRBV10-3 to TRBJ1-1; the D is unclear. Germline V gives CDR1 ENHRY, CDR2 SYGVKD. This CDR3 contains 13 residues. V lost 4 bases to trimming and J lost 0 bases, with 6 bases between them. CDR3 amino acids: CAISVELNTEAFF. The CDR3 DNA follows: TGTGCCATCAGTGTGGAATTGAACACTGAAGCTTTCTTT.

This clone was observed once. The chain uses TRBV19 and TRBJ2-1; 7 nucleotides agree with TRBD1. V trimming: 1 base; J trimming: 7 bases; junction bases outside the gene matches: 7. Germline assignment: CDR1 LNHDA and CDR2 SQIVND (reference sequence). CDR3 length equals 15 residues. The CDR3 coding sequence is TGTGCCAGTAGTATAGGAGGGGGCTTGTGGAATGAGCAGTTCTTC. This gives the protein CASSIGGGLWNEQFF.

In its sample, this clone was seen a few times. The V gene is TRBV7-2, the J gene TRBJ1-6, with D possibly TRBD1 on 5 matching bases. The length of the CDR3 is 16 residues. Trimming took off 7 bases at V and 4 bases at J, with 17 bases between the two ends. In germline, CDR1 is SGHTA, CDR2 FQGNSA. The CDR3, as DNA: TGTGCCAGCACCCTCGGCGGGGGTAAGTATAATTCACCCCTCCACTTT. Protein product: CASTLGGGKYNSPLHF.

The CDR3 sequence is CASSPGAGGRDTQYF. Written as DNA, the CDR3 is TGTGCCAGCAGCCCGGGAGCGGGAGGGCGAGATACGCAGTATTTT. The rearrangement uses TRBV28 and TRBJ2-3, with 10 bases fitting TRBD2. V was pared by 6 bases and J by 5 bases, with 8 bases of the junction left unmatched. The CDR3 totals 15 residues. From germline, CDR1 is MDHEN and CDR2 SYDVKM.

V usage is TRBV5-5 and J usage is TRBJ2-1, with D possibly being TRBD1 (6 bases). This CDR3 has 14 amino acids. The V and J ends lost 4 bases and 4 bases respectively, with 12 bases between them. Germline values: CDR1 SGHKS, CDR2 YYEKEE (reference sequence). CDR3: CASSTGHQYNEQFF. The DNA for the CDR3 is TGTGCCAGCAGCACGGGACACCAATACAATGAGCAGTTCTTC. Complete variable domain (other parts from reference TRBV5-5 and TRBJ2-1): DAGVTQSPTHLIKTRGQQVTLRCSPISGHKSVSWYQQVLGQGPQFIFQYYEKEERGRGNFPDRFSARQFPNYSSELNVNALLLGDSALYLCASSTGHQYNEQFFGPGTRLTVL.

The V call is TRBV5-4, the J call TRBJ1-1; unclear D gene. Germline CDR1 SGHNT, CDR2 YYREEE (reference sequence). The CDR3 contains 13 residues. Trimming left V 4 bases short and J 1 base short, with 8 bases between. For the CDR3, the DNA is TGTGCCAGCAGCCTCCAGGAGAACACTGAAGCTTTCTTT. It encodes CASSLQENTEAFF.

DNA of the CDR3: TGTGCCAGCAGGGCTCTAGCGGGGGACGAGCAGTACTTC. Translated: CASRALAGDEQYF. The chain couples TRBV6-5 to TRBJ2-7, with 10 bases that match TRBD2. Germline V gene sequence: CDR1 MNHEY, CDR2 SVGAGI. This CDR3 is built from 13 residues. The V and J ends lost 6 bases and 5 bases, in that order; junction bases with no gene match: 4.

This clone was recorded a few times. This chain joins TRBV16 and TRBJ1-5, with D uncertain. The CDR3 is made up of 16 amino acids. The V gene lost 0 bases and the J gene lost 0 bases, with 9 bases spanning the gap. Germline lookup yields CDR1 KGHSY and CDR2 FQNENV. CDR3 bases: TGTGCCAGCAGCCAATCTAATCTTTATAGCAATCAGCCCCAGCATTTT. Protein: CASSQSNLYSNQPQHF.

This clone was counted a few times. The chain is built from TRBV30 and TRBJ1-2; perhaps TRBD1 as D (5 bases). The V end lost 0 bases, the J end lost 7 bases, and 12 bases lay between the germline ends. The CDR3 is 13 residues long. Germline-derived CDR1 and CDR2 are GTSNPN and SVGIG (reference sequence). Here the CDR3 DNA reads TGTGCCTGGAGTGTGGGGCCCCACCTTGGCTACACCTTC. Protein sequence: CAWSVGPHLGYTF. The variable domain in full, completed from reference TRBV30 and TRBJ1-2, reads SQTIHQWPATLVQPVGSPLSLECTVEGTSNPNLYWYRQAAGRGLQLLFYSVGIGQISSEVPQNLSASRPQDRQFILSSKKLLLSDSGFYLCAWSVGPHLGYTFGSGTRLTVV.

This rearrangement joins TRBV2 to TRBJ1-5; possibly TRBD1 for D (5 bases). In germline, CDR1 is SNHLY, CDR2 FYNNEI. V was cut by 7 bases and J by 4 bases, with 11 bases left in between. The CDR3 covers 13 residues. As DNA, the CDR3 is TGTGCCAGCAAGGGGAGCGATAATCAGCCCCAGCATTTT. Amino acid sequence: CASKGSDNQPQHF.

The J gene is TRBJ2-5, the V gene TRBV5-1; D could derive from TRBD1 or TRBD2 (5 bases each). CDR1 is SGHRS and CDR2 is YFSETQ in the germline V gene. V lost 4 bases to trimming and J lost 5 bases, with 12 bases between them. This CDR3 is 13 amino acids long. CDR3 bases: TGCGCCAGCAGCACCCAGGGCGGGGAGACCCAGTACTTC. Protein product: CASSTQGGETQYF.

The chain links TRBV5-1 to TRBJ2-1; TRBD1 matches at 11 bases. CDR1 SGHRS and CDR2 YFSETQ come from the germline V gene. The CDR3 has 14 amino acids. V lost 5 bases to trimming and J lost 4 bases; unmatched junction nucleotides: 2. For the CDR3, the DNA is TGCGCCAGCAGGGGGACAGGGGGGTACAATGAGCAGTTCTTC. It codes for CASRGTGGYNEQFF.

This clone was seen a handful of times. Here the CDR3 DNA reads TGCAGCGGCGAAAACCCCGGGTCGAATGGCTACACCTTC. Its translation: CSGENPGSNGYTF. V gene TRBV29-1 combines with J gene TRBJ1-2; D gene ambiguous. From germline, CDR1 is SQVTM and CDR2 ANQGSEA. This CDR3 spans 13 amino acids. The V end lost 7 bases, the J end lost 6 bases, and 18 bases lay between the germline ends.

The J gene is TRBJ2-2, the V gene TRBV5-1, with no clear D. The CDR3 loop spans 14 amino acids. Per germline, CDR1 SGHRS and CDR2 YFSETQ. With 5 bases removed from V and 3 bases from J, the gap between germline ends came to 11 bases. CDR3 in amino acids: CASRLRTDTGELFF. The CDR3 DNA sequence: TGCGCCAGCAGACTTAGGACCGACACCGGGGAGCTGTTTTTT.

The sample holds a few counts of this clone. This chain joins TRBV3-1 (or the pseudogene TRBV3-2) and TRBJ1-2, with D unresolved. Trimming pared 2 bases from V and 8 bases from J, leaving 15 bases between. The V gene's germline CDR1 is LGHDT and CDR2 YNNKEL (reference sequence). CDR3 length equals 14 residues. CDR3: CASSQLDVAGGYTF. The CDR3 DNA is TGTGCCAGCAGCCAATTGGACGTCGCGGGGGGCTACACCTTC.

This chain connects TRBV29-1 to TRBJ2-7, with D possibly matching TRBD1 (6 bases). V was shortened by 4 bases and J by 6 bases, with 19 bases between the two germline ends. Germline V gene data show CDR1 as SQVTM and CDR2 as ANQGSEA. The CDR3 covers 14 residues. The CDR3 region has the DNA TGCAGCGTTGTCGGACAGTCTCCAAGGTTCGAGCAGTACTTC. Its protein is CSVVGQSPRFEQYF.

V and J are TRBV7-2 and TRBJ1-1, with 8 nucleotides matching TRBD1. The CDR3 extends over 13 amino acids. The trim removed 5 bases at V and 10 bases at J, leaving 9 bases unmatched. The V gene's germline CDR1 is SGHTA and CDR2 FQGNSA. This CDR3 reads CASSRETGEAAFF. The CDR3 coding sequence is TGTGCCAGCAGCCGGGAGACAGGGGAAGCAGCTTTCTTT. Using reference TRBV7-2 and TRBJ1-1 for the parts outside the CDR3, the full variable domain is GAGVSQSPSNKVTEKGKDVELRCDPISGHTALYWYRQSLGQGLEFLIYFQGNSAPDKSGLPSDRFSAERTGGSVSTLTIQRTQQEDSAVYLCASSRETGEAAFFGQGTRLTVV.

The V gene is TRBV10-3, the J gene TRBJ1-1; no reliable D call. The V end lost 3 bases, the J end lost 2 bases, and 10 bases lay between the germline ends. The CDR3 consists of 14 residues. Germline V lookup: CDR1 ENHRY, CDR2 SYGVKD. The CDR3 protein is CAISEGGLNTEAFF. In DNA form, the CDR3 reads TGTGCCATCAGTGAAGGTGGCCTCAACACTGAAGCTTTCTTT.

This chain joins TRBV6-6 and TRBJ2-7, with D possibly TRBD2 on 6 matching bases. V was clipped by 5 bases and J by 2 bases, with 13 bases between them. Per the germline V gene, CDR1 is MNHNY and CDR2 is SVGAGI (reference sequence). The CDR3 sequence is 14 residues long. This chain's CDR3 is CASSPHGGTYEQYF. The CDR3 bases are TGTGCCAGCAGTCCCCACGGAGGGACCTACGAGCAGTACTTC.

V and J are TRBV3-1 (or the pseudogene TRBV3-2) and TRBJ1-6; 7 nucleotides align to TRBD1. The CDR3 runs 17 residues. The germline V gene encodes CDR1 LGHDT and CDR2 YNNKEL (reference sequence). The J segment lost 10 bases and the V segment lost 0 bases, leaving 12 bases of the junction unmatched. The CDR3 spells CASSQDLKGASGSPLHF. The DNA for the CDR3 is TGTGCCAGCAGCCAAGATCTAAAGGGGGCATCTGGCTCACCCCTCCACTTT.

V usage is TRBV11-1 and J usage is TRBJ2-5; D possibly corresponds to TRBD1 (6 bases). V lost 3 bases to trimming and J lost 5 bases, with 10 bases between them. This CDR3 contains 13 residues. CDR1 and CDR2 from the germline V gene are SGHAT and FQDESV (reference sequence). The CDR3 spells CASSLDQGETQYF. Here the CDR3 DNA reads TGTGCCAGCAGCTTGGATCAGGGGGAGACCCAGTACTTC.